Included here is one T cell receptor (beta chain) sequence, with context. The source of the sample is a study of control samples from healthy donors and cancer patients. TCRdb keeps only in-frame clones here, not all; method: immunoSEQ multiplex PCR. The sample holds about 170,000 clones; roughly 93% are singletons and the top ten take roughly 4%. The CDR3 is made up of 18 amino acids. The junction had 10 bases not matched to a gene; V was cut back by 2 bases and J by 8 bases. CDR1 and CDR2 (germline): MNHEY, SVGEGT. The chain has TRBV6-2 or TRBV6-3 and TRBJ2-1, with 15 bases aligning to TRBD2. The TCR sequence derives from a woman aged 60-75 years in good health. Sequenced material: blood. The chain's CDR3 is CASSYPPWTSGGADEQFF. The CDR3 nucleotides read TGTGCCAGCAGTTACCCGCCGTGGACTAGCGGGGGGGCTGATGAGCAGTTCTTC.